Below, 6 T cell receptor beta chains from the same sample are listed, as sequenced in a study of shared clonotypes between healthy human individuals. The data were produced by immunoSEQ multiplex PCR, yet TCRdb's version contains in-frame clones alone and is incomplete. Of approximately 2.4 million clones listed, roughly 95% are singletons. Input material: naive CD4+ T cells sorted from blood. Subset defined: CD45RA+ positively selected. Receptors were obtained from a man younger than 35 in good health.

The V gene is TRBV2, the J gene TRBJ2-7, with 9 positions matching TRBD2. The germline gives CDR1 SNHLY, CDR2 FYNNEI. The CDR3 has 14 amino acids. V was clipped by 2 bases and J by 8 bases; unmatched bases: 7. This chain's CDR3 is CASSEWLAGFKQYF. The CDR3 DNA reads TGTGCCAGCAGTGAATGGCTAGCGGGATTTAAGCAGTACTTC.

V and J are TRBV6-6 and TRBJ1-1, with D unclear. Germline lookup yields CDR1 MNHNY and CDR2 SVGAGI (reference sequence). CDR3 size: 14 residues. The V end was cut by 0 bases, the J end by 3 bases, with 8 bases between. In nucleotides, the CDR3 is TGTGCCAGCAGTTACTCGTGGATGGACACTGAAGCTTTCTTT. Translating gives CASSYSWMDTEAFF.

The chain is built from TRBV4-1 and TRBJ2-6; no definite D call. V was clipped by 3 bases and J by 0 bases, with 18 bases between them. The CDR3 spans 19 residues. Germline V CDR1 and CDR2: MGHRA, YSYEKL. CDR3 region: CASSHKQQPLNSGANVLTF. Written as DNA, the CDR3 is TGCGCCAGCAGCCACAAACAGCAACCTCTGAACTCTGGGGCCAACGTCCTGACTTTC.

The chain couples TRBV18 to TRBJ1-1, with 9 bases aligning to TRBD1. CDR1 and CDR2 from the germline V gene are KGHSH and LQKENI. The junction had 4 bases not matched to a gene; V was cut back by 2 bases and J by 6 bases. The CDR3 sequence is 14 residues long. The DNA for the CDR3 is TGTGCCAGCTCACCAAGGACAGGGGTCGCTGAAGCTTTCTTT. This gives the protein CASSPRTGVAEAFF.

Here the CDR3 DNA reads TGTGCCAGCAGTGGCGGGACAGGGAATCAGCCCCAGCATTTT. As protein: CASSGGTGNQPQHF. The chain is built from TRBV2 and TRBJ1-5, with 9 bases lining up with TRBD1. V was pared by 4 bases and J by 4 bases, with 2 bases of the junction left unmatched. The CDR3 has 14 residues. CDR1 SNHLY and CDR2 FYNNEI come from the germline V gene.

The gene calls are TRBV5-1 and TRBJ2-1; no firm D call. V shed 2 bases and J shed 0 bases, with 15 bases lying between them. CDR3 length equals 17 residues. Germline V lookup: CDR1 SGHRS, CDR2 YFSETQ. CDR3 nucleotide sequence: TGCGCCAGCAGCTTAGGCTATGTTGGTAGCTCCTACAATGAGCAGTTCTTC. Its protein product is CASSLGYVGSSYNEQFF.